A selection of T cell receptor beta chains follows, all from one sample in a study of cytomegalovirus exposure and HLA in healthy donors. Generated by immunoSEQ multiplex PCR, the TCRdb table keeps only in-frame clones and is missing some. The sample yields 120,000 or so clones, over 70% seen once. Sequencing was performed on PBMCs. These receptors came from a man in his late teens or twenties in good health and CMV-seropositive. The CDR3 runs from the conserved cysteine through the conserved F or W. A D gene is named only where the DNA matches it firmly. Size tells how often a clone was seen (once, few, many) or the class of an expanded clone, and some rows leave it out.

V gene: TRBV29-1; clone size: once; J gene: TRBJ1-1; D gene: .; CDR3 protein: CSVGSGEAEAFF; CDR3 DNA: TGCAGCGTTGGTTCTGGGGAGGCTGAAGCTTTCTTT
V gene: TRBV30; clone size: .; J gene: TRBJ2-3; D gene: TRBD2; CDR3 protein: CAWNSGGQWGTDTQYF; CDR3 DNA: TGTGCCTGGAATAGCGGGGGACAATGGGGCACAGATACGCAGTATTTT
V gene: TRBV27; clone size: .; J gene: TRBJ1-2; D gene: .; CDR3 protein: CASGVGAGYTF; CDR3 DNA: TGTGCCAGCGGCGTGGGGGCTGGCTACACCTTC
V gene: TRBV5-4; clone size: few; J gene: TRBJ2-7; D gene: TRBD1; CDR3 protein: CASSLGQGATYEQYF; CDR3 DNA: TGTGCCAGCAGCTTGGGACAGGGGGCAACCTACGAGCAGTACTTC
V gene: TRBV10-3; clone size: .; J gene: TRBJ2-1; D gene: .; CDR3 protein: CAIRKDSSGEQFF; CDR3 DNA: TGTGCCATCAGGAAGGACAGTTCGGGTGAGCAGTTCTTC
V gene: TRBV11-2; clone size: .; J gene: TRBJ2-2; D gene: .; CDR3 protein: CASSLGTDTGELFF; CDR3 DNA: TGTGCCAGCAGCTTAGGGACAGACACCGGGGAGCTGTTTTTT
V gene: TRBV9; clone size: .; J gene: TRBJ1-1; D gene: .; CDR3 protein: CASSVAPGTEAFF; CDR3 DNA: TGTGCCAGCAGCGTAGCTCCGGGCACTGAAGCTTTCTTT
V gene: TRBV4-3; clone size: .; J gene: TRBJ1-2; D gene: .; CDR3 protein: CASSPGVAEGGSGYTF; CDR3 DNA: TGCGCCAGCAGCCCAGGAGTGGCCGAGGGGGGGAGCGGCTACACCTTC
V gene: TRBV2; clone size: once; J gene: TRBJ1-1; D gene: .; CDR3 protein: CASLGYGRGFRKTEAFF; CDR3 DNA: TGTGCCAGCCTGGGATATGGACGGGGATTCAGGAAAACTGAAGCTTTCTTT
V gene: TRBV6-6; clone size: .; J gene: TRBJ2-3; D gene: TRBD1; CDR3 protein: CASSRGSTDTQYF; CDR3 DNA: TGTGCCAGCAGCAGGGGGAGCACAGATACGCAGTATTTT
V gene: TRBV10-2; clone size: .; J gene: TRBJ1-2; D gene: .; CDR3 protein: CASKDKAYGYTF; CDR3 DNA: TGCGCCAGCAAGGACAAAGCGTATGGCTACACCTTC
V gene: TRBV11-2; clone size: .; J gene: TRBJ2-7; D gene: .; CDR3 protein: CASRPNSGQVEQYF; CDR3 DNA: TGTGCCAGCAGGCCCAACAGCGGGCAGGTAGAGCAGTACTTC
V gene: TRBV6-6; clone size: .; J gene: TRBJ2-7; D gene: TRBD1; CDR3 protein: CASSLQGSHEQYF; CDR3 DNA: TGTGCCAGCAGCCTACAGGGGTCCCACGAGCAGTACTTC
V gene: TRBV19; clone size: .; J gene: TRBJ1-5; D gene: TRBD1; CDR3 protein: CASAGGRERWQPQHF; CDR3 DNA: TGTGCCAGTGCAGGGGGCAGGGAAAGGTGGCAGCCCCAGCATTTT
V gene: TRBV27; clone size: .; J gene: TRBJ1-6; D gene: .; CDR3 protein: CASAAGGVPPLHF; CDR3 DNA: TGTGCCAGCGCTGCGGGAGGCGTCCCCCCCCTCCACTTT
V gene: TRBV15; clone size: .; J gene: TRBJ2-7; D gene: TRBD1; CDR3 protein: CATSRERVSWDRTISYEQYF; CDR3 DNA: TGTGCCACCAGCAGAGAGAGAGTTTCTTGGGACAGGACGATCTCCTACGAGCAGTACTTC
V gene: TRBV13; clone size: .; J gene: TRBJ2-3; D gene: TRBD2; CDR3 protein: CASSSLLAGEGASTDTQYF; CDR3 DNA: TGTGCCAGCAGCAGCCTGTTAGCGGGAGAGGGGGCGAGCACAGATACGCAGTATTTT
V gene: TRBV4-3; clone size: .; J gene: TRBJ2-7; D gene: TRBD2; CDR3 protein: CASSQTIGLAGALGYEQYF; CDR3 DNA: TGCGCCAGCAGCCAAACCATAGGACTAGCGGGAGCATTGGGGTACGAGCAGTACTTC
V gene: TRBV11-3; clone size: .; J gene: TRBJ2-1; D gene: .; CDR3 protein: CASSLTDLRDEQFF; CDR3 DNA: TGTGCCAGCAGCTTAACAGACCTGAGGGATGAGCAGTTCTTC
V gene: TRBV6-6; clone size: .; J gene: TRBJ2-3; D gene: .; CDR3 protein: CATTWRGPGDTQYF; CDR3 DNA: TGTGCCACCACTTGGCGGGGGCCGGGAGATACGCAGTATTTT
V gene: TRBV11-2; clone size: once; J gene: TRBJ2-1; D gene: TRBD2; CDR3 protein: CASSLGGRGGSSYNEQFF; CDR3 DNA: TGTGCCAGCAGCTTAGGAGGGCGGGGAGGGAGCTCCTACAATGAGCAGTTCTTC
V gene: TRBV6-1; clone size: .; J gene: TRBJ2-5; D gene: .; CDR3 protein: CASSSERETQYF; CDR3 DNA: TGTGCCAGCAGTTCTGAGAGGGAGACCCAGTACTTC
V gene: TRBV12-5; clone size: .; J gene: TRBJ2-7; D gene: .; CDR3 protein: CASGLNRDYEQYF; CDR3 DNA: TGTGCTAGTGGTTTGAACAGGGACTACGAGCAGTACTTC
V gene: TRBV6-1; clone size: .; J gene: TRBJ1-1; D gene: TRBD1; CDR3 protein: CASKQGLGTEAFF; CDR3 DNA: TGTGCCAGCAAACAGGGGCTAGGCACTGAAGCTTTCTTT
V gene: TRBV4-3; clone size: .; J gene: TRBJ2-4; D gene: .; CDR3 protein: CASSQDGGAKNIQYF; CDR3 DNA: TGCGCCAGCAGCCAAGATGGAGGGGCCAAAAACATTCAGTACTTC
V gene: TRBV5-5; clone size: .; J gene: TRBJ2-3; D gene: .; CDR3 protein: CASSQTGARDTDTQYF; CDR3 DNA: TGTGCCAGCAGCCAGACAGGAGCTCGGGACACAGATACGCAGTATTTT
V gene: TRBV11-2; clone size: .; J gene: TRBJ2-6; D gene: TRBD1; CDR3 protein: CASSFGRGPNSGANVLTF; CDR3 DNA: TGTGCCAGCAGCTTCGGCAGGGGGCCGAATTCTGGGGCCAACGTCCTGACTTTC
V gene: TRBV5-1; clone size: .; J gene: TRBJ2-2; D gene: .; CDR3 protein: CASSLVQNTGELFF; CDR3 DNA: TGCGCCAGCAGCTTGGTACAGAACACCGGGGAGCTGTTTTTT
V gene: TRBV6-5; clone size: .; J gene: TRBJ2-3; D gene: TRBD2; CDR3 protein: CASSYFGLAGADTQYF; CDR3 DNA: TGTGCCAGCAGTTACTTCGGGCTAGCGGGAGCGGATACGCAGTATTTT
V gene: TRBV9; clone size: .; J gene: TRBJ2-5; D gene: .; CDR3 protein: CASSERAGTSYQETQYF; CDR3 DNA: TGTGCCAGCAGCGAGAGGGCCGGGACATCGTACCAAGAGACCCAGTACTTC
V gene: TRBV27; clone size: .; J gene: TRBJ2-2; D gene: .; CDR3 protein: CASSLSMGRVISGELFF; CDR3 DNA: TGTGCCAGCAGTTTAAGTATGGGCAGGGTGATCTCCGGGGAGCTGTTTTTT
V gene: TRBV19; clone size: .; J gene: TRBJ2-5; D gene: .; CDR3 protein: CASSIGRAYQETQYF; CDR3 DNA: TGTGCCAGTAGTATTGGCAGGGCGTACCAAGAGACCCAGTACTTC
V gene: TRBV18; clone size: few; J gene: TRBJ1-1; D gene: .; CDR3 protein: CASSPSQGTTEAFF; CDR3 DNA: TGTGCCAGCTCACCATCCCAGGGGACGACTGAAGCTTTCTTT
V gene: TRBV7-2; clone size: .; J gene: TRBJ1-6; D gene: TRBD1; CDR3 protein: CASSLAGTGVNNSPLHF; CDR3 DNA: TGTGCCAGCAGCTTAGCAGGGACAGGGGTAAACAATTCACCCCTCCACTTT
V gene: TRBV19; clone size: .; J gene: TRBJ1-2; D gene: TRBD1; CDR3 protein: CASSITGQGIYGYTF; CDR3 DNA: TGTGCCAGTAGTATTACGGGACAGGGTATCTATGGCTACACCTTC
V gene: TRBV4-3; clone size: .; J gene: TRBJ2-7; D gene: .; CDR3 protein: CASSQTISYEQYF; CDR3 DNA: TGCGCCAGCAGCCAAACAATAAGTTACGAGCAGTACTTC
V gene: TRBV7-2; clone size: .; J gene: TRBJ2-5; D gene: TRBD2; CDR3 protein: CASSLYPRESGQETQYF; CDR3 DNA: TGTGCCAGCAGCTTATATCCGCGGGAGTCGGGACAAGAGACCCAGTACTTC
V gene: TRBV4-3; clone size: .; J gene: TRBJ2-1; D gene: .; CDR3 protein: CASSQTSSSYNEQFF; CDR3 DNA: TGCGCCAGCAGCCAAACTAGCAGCTCCTACAATGAGCAGTTCTTC
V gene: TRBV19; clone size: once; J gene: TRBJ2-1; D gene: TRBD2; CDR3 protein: CASSSFGAGAYNEQFF; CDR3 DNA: TGTGCCAGTAGCTCCTTTGGGGCGGGGGCCTACAATGAGCAGTTCTTC
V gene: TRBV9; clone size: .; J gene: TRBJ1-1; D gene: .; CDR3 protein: CASSVGVLTEAFF; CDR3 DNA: TGTGCCAGCAGCGTCGGTGTTCTCACTGAAGCTTTCTTT
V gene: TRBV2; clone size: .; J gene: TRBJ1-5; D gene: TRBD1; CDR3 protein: CASRGGQNNQPQHF; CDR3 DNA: TGTGCCAGCAGGGGGGGACAGAACAATCAGCCCCAGCATTTT
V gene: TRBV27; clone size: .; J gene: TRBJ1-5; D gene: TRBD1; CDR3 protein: CASSLSWGQGNQPQHF; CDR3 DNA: TGTGCCAGCAGTTTATCGTGGGGACAGGGCAATCAGCCCCAGCATTTT
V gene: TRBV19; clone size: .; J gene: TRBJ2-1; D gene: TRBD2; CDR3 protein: CASSTMGGFDNEQFF; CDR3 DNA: TGTGCCAGTAGTACCATGGGGGGGTTCGACAATGAGCAGTTCTTC
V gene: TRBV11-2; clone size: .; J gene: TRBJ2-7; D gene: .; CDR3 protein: CASSLAQAYEQYF; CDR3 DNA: TGTGCCAGCAGCTTAGCACAGGCCTACGAGCAGTACTTC
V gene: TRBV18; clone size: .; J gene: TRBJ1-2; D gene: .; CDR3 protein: CASSPGGAHGYTF; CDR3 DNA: TGTGCCAGCTCACCAGGGGGCGCGCATGGCTACACCTTC
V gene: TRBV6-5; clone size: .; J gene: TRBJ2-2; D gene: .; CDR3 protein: CASSYSVDRNTGELFF; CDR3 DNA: TGTGCCAGCAGTTACTCGGTAGACAGAAACACCGGGGAGCTGTTTTTT
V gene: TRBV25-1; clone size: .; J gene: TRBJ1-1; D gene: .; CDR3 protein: CASSEREGMDTEAFF; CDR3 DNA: TGTGCCAGCAGTGAAAGGGAGGGGATGGACACTGAAGCTTTCTTT
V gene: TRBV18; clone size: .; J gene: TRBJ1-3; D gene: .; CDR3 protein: CASSPTGSSGNTIYF; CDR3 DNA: TGTGCCAGCTCACCCACGGGGAGTTCGGGAAACACCATATATTTT